The sequence of this T cell receptor beta chain was determined in a study of spatial heterogeneity in lung cancer. V dropped 6 bases and J dropped 7 bases, with 22 bases sitting between them. CDR1 is SGHVS and CDR2 is FNYEAQ in the germline V gene. The CDR3 length is 16 residues. A single record per CDR3 protein comes from TCRdb applying MiXCR to the 5' RACE reads. The sample has over 70,000 distinct CDR3 sequences; roughly 8.9% are singletons. Indicated time point: blood at routine non-recurrence follow-up after resection. In its sample, this clonotype was seen many times. The clonotype was recovered from a female donor with early-stage non-small cell lung cancer. J is TRBJ1-5 and V is TRBV7-6; D gene unclear. The sample here was PBMCs, taken at follow-up. CDR3 protein: CASRPDRLFLIQPQHF. The CDR3 nucleotides read TGTGCCAGCAGGCCCGATCGCTTGTTCTTAATCCAGCCCCAGCATTTT.